There are many counts of the clone carrying this T cell receptor (beta chain). The data were taken from a study of T cells in Graves' hyperthyroidism and ophthalmopathy. Germline V gene data show CDR1 as DFQATT and CDR2 as SNEGSKA (reference sequence). This CDR3 region has 11 residues. The TCR beta CDR3 regions underwent amplification using RNA transcripts as the source. The study used the HTBI primer set for a first-round RT-PCR of the TCR CDR3. One entry per CDR3 protein results from TCRdb running MiXCR on the multiplex PCR reads. The sample has fewer than 350,000 distinct CDR3 sequences; about 14% are singletons.

The sequence was collected from a woman younger than 45 with Graves' hyperthyroidism that later progressed to Graves' ophthalmopathy. The J gene is TRBJ2-5, the V gene TRBV20-1, with D maybe TRBD2 (6 bases). What was sequenced was blood. The CDR3 reads CSAGLQETQYF. The CDR3 region has the DNA TGCAGCGCGGGGCTCCAAGAGACCCAGTACTTC.